One T cell receptor (beta chain) is described in this entry. The data originate from a study of T-cell memory formation after mild COVID-19. In TCRdb, the 5' RACE reads were re-called with MiXCR into one record per CDR3 protein. The sample has approximately 290,000 distinct CDR3 sequences, roughly 8.2% seen once; the top ten hold around a fifth. Unmatched junction bases numbered 9, after V lost 4 bases and J lost 3 bases. The CDR3 is made up of 16 amino acids. Germline CDR1 and CDR2: SGDLS and YYNGEE. This TCR was recovered from a man aged 18 to 29 who had mild COVID-19 (a few samples of this study predate the infection). Cell type and time point are not known. The chain has TRBV9 and TRBJ2-3; 9 bases are shared with TRBD1. The sample consisted of PBMCs or a T cell subset sorted from them (not recorded which). The CDR3 nucleotides read TGTGCCAGCAGCTGGGGACAGGGAAAAGTGACAGATACGCAGTATTTT. It yields the protein CASSWGQGKVTDTQYF. The full variable domain, rest sourced from reference TRBV9 and TRBJ2-3, is DSGVTQTPKHLITATGQRVTLRCSPRSGDLSVYWYQQSLDQGLQFLIQYYNGEERAKGNILERFSAQQFPDLHSELNLSSLELGDSALYFCASSWGQGKVTDTQYFGPGTRLTVL.